This T cell receptor (beta chain) was identified in a study of PD-1 blockade in classical Hodgkin lymphoma. Findings of the study overall: Why the repertoires differ is still unclear, perhaps disease activity or prior therapy.

This CDR3 has 13 residues. Trimming cost V 4 bases and J 5 bases, with 9 bases left between them. Per the germline V gene, CDR1 is SGHAT and CDR2 is FQDESV (reference sequence). Time point reported: newly diagnosed, previously untreated cHL patient sample. The table came from immunoSEQ multiplex PCR; TCRdb's copy has only in-frame clones and leaves some out. The sample has 20,000 to 25,000 clones, approximately 94% seen once. On this clone: What it binds is unknown.

The specimen sequenced was peripheral blood mononuclear cells (PBMCs). The chain has TRBV11-1 and TRBJ2-1; D call uncertain. The TCR originated in a human donor with classical Hodgkin lymphoma. The CDR3 protein is CASSSGPDNEQFF. The DNA for the CDR3 is TGTGCCAGCAGCTCCGGCCCCGACAATGAGCAGTTCTTC.